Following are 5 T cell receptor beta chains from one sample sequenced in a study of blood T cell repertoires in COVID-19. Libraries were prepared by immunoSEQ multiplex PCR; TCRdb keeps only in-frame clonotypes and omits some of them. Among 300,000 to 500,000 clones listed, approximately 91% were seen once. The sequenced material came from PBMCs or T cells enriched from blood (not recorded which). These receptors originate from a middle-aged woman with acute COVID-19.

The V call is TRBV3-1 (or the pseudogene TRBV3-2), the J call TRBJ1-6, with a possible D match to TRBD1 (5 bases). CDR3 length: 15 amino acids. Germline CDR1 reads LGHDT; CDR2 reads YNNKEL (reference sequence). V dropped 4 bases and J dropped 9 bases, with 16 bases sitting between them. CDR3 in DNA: TGTGCCAGCAGCCCACGTTATGTGGGGCTTTCACCCCTCCACTTT. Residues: CASSPRYVGLSPLHF.

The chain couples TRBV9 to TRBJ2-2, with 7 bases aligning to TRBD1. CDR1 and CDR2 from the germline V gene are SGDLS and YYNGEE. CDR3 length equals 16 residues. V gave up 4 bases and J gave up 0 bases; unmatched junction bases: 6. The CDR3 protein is CASSKRTGPNTGELFF. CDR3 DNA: TGTGCCAGCAGCAAACGGACAGGACCGAACACCGGGGAGCTGTTTTTT.

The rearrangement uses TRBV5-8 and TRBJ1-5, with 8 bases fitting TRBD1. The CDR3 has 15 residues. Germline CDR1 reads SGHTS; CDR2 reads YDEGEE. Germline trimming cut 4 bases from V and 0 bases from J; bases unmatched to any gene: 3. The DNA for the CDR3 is TGTGCCAGCAGCCCCGGACAGGGTAGCAATCAGCCCCAGCATTTT. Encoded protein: CASSPGQGSNQPQHF.

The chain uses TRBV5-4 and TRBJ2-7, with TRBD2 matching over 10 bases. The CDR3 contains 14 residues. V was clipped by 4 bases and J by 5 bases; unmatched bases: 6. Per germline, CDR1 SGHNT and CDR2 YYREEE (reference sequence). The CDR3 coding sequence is TGTGCCAGCAGCAAAGGCACTAGCGGGGACGAGCAGTACTTC. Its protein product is CASSKGTSGDEQYF.

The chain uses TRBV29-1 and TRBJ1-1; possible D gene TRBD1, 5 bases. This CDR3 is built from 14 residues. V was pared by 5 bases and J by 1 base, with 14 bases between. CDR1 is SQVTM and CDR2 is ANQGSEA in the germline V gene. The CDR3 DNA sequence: TGCAGCGTTCACCCCCTGGGGCAGAACACTGAAGCTTTCTTT. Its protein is CSVHPLGQNTEAFF. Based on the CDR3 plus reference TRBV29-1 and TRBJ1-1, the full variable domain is SAVISQKPSRDICQRGTSLTIQCQVDSQVTMMFWYRQQPGQSLTLIATANQGSEATYESGFVIDKFPISRPNLTFSTLTVSNMSPEDSSIYLCSVHPLGQNTEAFFGQGTRLTVV.